The present entry profiles one TCR beta chain with its context. Its antigen is still unknown. This sample is drawn from a study of beta chain features in type 1 diabetes. Study findings and constraints: When Type 1 diabetes patients were examined, their TCRB CDR3s proved moderately but significantly shorter in all four CD4+ subsets.

Germline loops: CDR1 SNHLY, CDR2 FYNNEI. The V and J ends lost 6 bases and 5 bases, in that order; junction bases with no gene match: 4. The CDR3 is made up of 14 amino acids. The investigators reverse transcribed all of the isolated RNA, so they sequenced expressed TCRB transcripts. This table comes from immunoSEQ multiplex PCR, and its TCRdb copy is limited to in-frame clones, with some not included. The sample shows around 250,000 clones, 14% of them seen only once. This chain connects TRBV2 to TRBJ2-5, with 12 bases fitting TRBD2. The origin of this receptor is a man aged 25-40 years with type 1 diabetes. Sample: naive CD4+ T cells from blood. The CDR3 loop reads CASRLAGGPETQYF. The CDR3 DNA sequence: TGTGCCAGCAGGCTAGCGGGGGGGCCGGAGACCCAGTACTTC. Based on the CDR3 plus reference TRBV2 and TRBJ2-5, the full variable domain is EPEVTQTPSHQVTQMGQEVILRCVPISNHLYFYWYRQILGQKVEFLVSFYNNEISEKSEIFDDQFSVERPDGSNFTLKIRSTKLEDSAMYFCASRLAGGPETQYFGPGTRLLVL.